Listed below are T cell receptor beta chains from one sample, sequenced in a study of T cells expressing NK-cell markers. Using the 5' RACE reads, TCRdb records one entry per CDR3 protein without DNA. Its table lists 250,000 to 300,000 distinct CDR3 sequences. The specimen was blood T cells: a sorted CD56 or NKG2C T cell subset, CD4+ or CD8+ T cells, or bulk PBMC T cells (not recorded which). Source of these receptors: a man between 18 and 29 years old in good health. CDR3s include the opening cysteine and the closing phenylalanine or tryptophan.

v_call: TRBV12-3/TRBV12-4
j_call: TRBJ2-7
cdr3_aa: CASSLGRWDLSYEQYF

v_call: TRBV12-3/TRBV12-4
j_call: TRBJ2-1
cdr3_aa: CASTYGTVNNEQFF

v_call: TRBV5-5
j_call: TRBJ2-7
cdr3_aa: CASSLGRWGHYEQYF

v_call: TRBV20-1
j_call: TRBJ1-2
cdr3_aa: CSFYGSAEGYGYTF

v_call: TRBV7-2
j_call: TRBJ2-1
cdr3_aa: CASSPRGNYNEQFF

v_call: TRBV7-7
j_call: TRBJ2-3
cdr3_aa: CASSPFRASTDTQYF

v_call: TRBV10-3
j_call: TRBJ2-7
cdr3_aa: CAISGDTEGREQYF

v_call: TRBV9
j_call: TRBJ1-5
cdr3_aa: CASSEGTGSNQPQHF

v_call: TRBV27
j_call: TRBJ2-1
cdr3_aa: CASSFRASSYNEQFF

v_call: TRBV20-1
j_call: TRBJ1-5
cdr3_aa: CSALGVEGEVQHF

v_call: TRBV11-3
j_call: TRBJ2-1
cdr3_aa: CASMDGPAYNEQFF

v_call: TRBV28
j_call: TRBJ2-1
cdr3_aa: CASSSLTSGEVSHNEQFF

v_call: TRBV5-1
j_call: TRBJ2-7
cdr3_aa: CASSLVRDKGYEQYF

v_call: TRBV14
j_call: TRBJ2-3
cdr3_aa: CASSQARTYRSSGRAIADTQYF

v_call: TRBV18
j_call: TRBJ2-5
cdr3_aa: CASSLTLGSQETQYF

v_call: TRBV12-3/TRBV12-4
j_call: TRBJ1-5
cdr3_aa: CASSFGRTEPQHF

v_call: TRBV5-1
j_call: TRBJ2-3
cdr3_aa: CASSLDGSDTQYF

v_call: TRBV18
j_call: TRBJ1-1
cdr3_aa: CASSPIGGGMNTEAFF

v_call: TRBV12-3/TRBV12-4
j_call: TRBJ2-1
cdr3_aa: CASSLAGLAGWGGSYNEQFF

v_call: TRBV5-5
j_call: TRBJ2-7
cdr3_aa: CASSRQGGGGVYEQYF

v_call: TRBV7-2
j_call: TRBJ1-1
cdr3_aa: CASSWGNRAHTEAFF

v_call: TRBV29-1
j_call: TRBJ2-6
cdr3_aa: CSVEIGSGANVLTF

v_call: TRBV29-1
j_call: TRBJ2-1
cdr3_aa: CSVSGRFNEQFF

v_call: TRBV6-6
j_call: TRBJ1-3
cdr3_aa: CASGDSNTIYF

v_call: TRBV28
j_call: TRBJ2-7
cdr3_aa: CASSRGGGHEQYF

v_call: TRBV5-1
j_call: TRBJ2-6
cdr3_aa: CASRRDSGANVLTF

v_call: TRBV20-1
j_call: TRBJ2-5
cdr3_aa: CSARDPLAEETQYF

v_call: TRBV10-2
j_call: TRBJ2-2
cdr3_aa: CASSDTLEPGELFF

v_call: TRBV4-2
j_call: TRBJ2-1
cdr3_aa: CASSPIYPGGNEQFF

v_call: TRBV6-2/TRBV6-3
j_call: TRBJ2-3
cdr3_aa: CASRPITAGVKRTQYF

v_call: TRBV27
j_call: TRBJ2-1
cdr3_aa: CASSLTSQYNEQFF

v_call: TRBV12-3/TRBV12-4
j_call: TRBJ2-5
cdr3_aa: CASSPPGLAGGRETQYF

v_call: TRBV7-9
j_call: TRBJ1-1
cdr3_aa: CASSRDFAEAFF

v_call: TRBV6-4
j_call: TRBJ1-4
cdr3_aa: CASSVGRSTKLFF

v_call: TRBV12-3/TRBV12-4
j_call: TRBJ1-2
cdr3_aa: CASSPGRGYTF

v_call: TRBV30
j_call: TRBJ2-4
cdr3_aa: CAWSVQNRARNIQYF

v_call: TRBV7-3
j_call: TRBJ2-1
cdr3_aa: CASSRQAGGSNEQFF

v_call: TRBV5-1
j_call: TRBJ2-2
cdr3_aa: CASSLVRTENTGELFF

v_call: TRBV9
j_call: TRBJ2-1
cdr3_aa: CASSVDAGRAGEQFF

v_call: TRBV15
j_call: TRBJ2-2
cdr3_aa: CATSRTGLTNTGELFF

v_call: TRBV19
j_call: TRBJ2-1
cdr3_aa: CASSMRGVVTGNEQFF

v_call: TRBV11-3
j_call: TRBJ2-3
cdr3_aa: CASSRLAGGSTDTQYF

v_call: TRBV12-3/TRBV12-4
j_call: TRBJ2-1
cdr3_aa: CASSTLGGATIGEQFF

v_call: TRBV11-2
j_call: TRBJ1-1
cdr3_aa: CASSLGRLRTGEAATEAFF

v_call: TRBV7-2
j_call: TRBJ1-2
cdr3_aa: CAKSVRENNYGYTF

v_call: TRBV12-3/TRBV12-4
j_call: TRBJ2-3
cdr3_aa: CASSSLLLAGGPPDTQYF

v_call: TRBV6-5
j_call: TRBJ2-1
cdr3_aa: CASSYSTGGGNEQFF

v_call: TRBV5-1
j_call: TRBJ2-3
cdr3_aa: CASSLALAGGPQDTQYF

v_call: TRBV6-1
j_call: TRBJ2-7
cdr3_aa: CASRKTSGSPYEQYF

v_call: TRBV30
j_call: TRBJ2-1
cdr3_aa: CAWSVPPGGYGQFF

v_call: TRBV7-2
j_call: TRBJ2-7
cdr3_aa: CASSRQGPVAYEQYF

v_call: TRBV12-3/TRBV12-4
j_call: TRBJ1-3
cdr3_aa: CASSLFEGNTIYF

v_call: TRBV28
j_call: TRBJ2-2
cdr3_aa: CASRQTTSGTNTGELFF

v_call: TRBV7-8
j_call: TRBJ2-4
cdr3_aa: CASTEDAKNIQYF

v_call: TRBV29-1
j_call: TRBJ1-2
cdr3_aa: CSVMGQGSNYGYTF